This T cell receptor (beta chain) was found in a study of CD8+CD57+ T cells in acquired aplastic anemia. Before being chosen for sequencing, patients had shown CD8+CD57+ cell expansion by flow cytometry. Germline lookup yields CDR1 WSHSY and CDR2 SAAADI. The CDR3 runs to 13 residues. Trimming removed 4 bases at V and 1 base at J, with 7 bases between. CDR3 and TCR beta VDJ profiling relied on a genomic DNA template. MiXCR, applied by TCRdb to the reads, yields one record per CDR3 protein. The table records some 150,000 distinct CDR3 sequences, roughly half of them present only once. The chain uses TRBV10-2 and TRBJ1-1; D remains unclear. The sequence came from a human donor with aplastic anemia. Sequences were obtained from sorted CD4+, CD8+, or CD8+CD57+ T cells (not recorded which) from PBMCs. CDR3 in DNA: TGCGCCAGCAGTGCGGGGAAGAACACTGAAGCTTTCTTT. This encodes CASSAGKNTEAFF.